These 17 T cell receptor beta chains were all obtained from the same sample, sequenced in a study of T-cell reconstitution after alpha-beta-depleted transplantation in children. Unique molecular identifiers were built into the TCRbeta library. TCRdb re-called the PCR reads with MiXCR, one entry per CDR3 protein. This sample has around 300,000 distinct CDR3 sequences, with 10% found just once. This specimen was PBMCs, taken before TCRalphabeta/CD19-depleted stem cell transplant. The receptors here all came from a boy under two years old with acute myeloid leukemia, due to receive a stem cell transplant.

This clonotype was observed a few times. This chain joins TRBV12-3 or TRBV12-4 and TRBJ2-2, with 9 bases that match TRBD1. The junction had 6 bases not matched to a gene; V was cut back by 7 bases and J by 6 bases. The CDR3 covers 14 residues. This chain's CDR3 is CASKDRGFPGELFF. DNA of the CDR3: TGTGCCAGCAAGGACAGGGGATTTCCCGGGGAGCTGTTTTTT.

This clonotype was counted once. A much larger clone differs from this one at a single base, so this may be a read error. The chain is built from TRBV6-2 or TRBV6-3 and TRBJ1-1; tentative D call: TRBD1 (5 bases). CDR1 MNHEY and CDR2 SVGEGT come from the germline V gene. V was shortened by 4 bases and J by 1 base, with 13 bases between the two germline ends. The CDR3 has 15 residues. The CDR3 region is CASSSSGLSNTEAFF. The CDR3 DNA follows: TGTGCCAGCAGTTCCTCGGGACTGTCGAACACTGAAGCTTTCTTT.

This clonotype was recorded many times. The rearrangement joins TRBV4-3 to TRBJ1-2; D gene uncertain. Germline V lookup: CDR1 LGHNA, CDR2 YSLEER. The CDR3 loop spans 17 amino acids. V was clipped by 0 bases and J by 0 bases, with 14 bases between them. The CDR3, as DNA: TGCGCCAGCAGCCAAGAGAGGAAAGGTGGTTCTAACTATGGCTACACCTTC. Encoded protein: CASSQERKGGSNYGYTF.

The V call is TRBV29-1, the J call TRBJ2-5; TRBD2 might be the D (6 bases). The germline CDR1 and CDR2 sequences are SQVTM and ANQGSEA. CDR3 length equals 12 residues. Trimming shortened V by 4 bases and J by 10 bases, and 16 bases separated the two germline ends. Written as DNA, the CDR3 is TGCAGCGTTGTGTCCCCGCGGGGTGACCAGTACTTC. Translated: CSVVSPRGDQYF.

This clonotype showed up many times. The CDR3 bases are TGTGCCATCAGTGAGGGCAGGGAGATGTGGACCCAGTACTTC. It encodes CAISEGREMWTQYF. The chain joins TRBV10-3 to TRBJ2-5; D might be TRBD1 or TRBD2, each matching 5 bases. The germline gives CDR1 ENHRY, CDR2 SYGVKD. Trimming removed 2 bases from V and 7 bases from J, with 14 bases in between. This CDR3 region has 14 residues.

This clonotype came up many times. This chain links TRBV25-1 with TRBJ1-3; 7 nucleotides align to TRBD1. The CDR3 contains 15 residues. The germline CDR1 and CDR2 sequences are MGHDK and SYGVNS. The ends lost 2 bases at V and 2 bases at J; junction bases unmatched: 3. Written as DNA, the CDR3 is TGTGCCAGCAGTGAAGCCGGGACAGCTGGAAACACCATATATTTT. Translated: CASSEAGTAGNTIYF.

This clonotype was seen ten or more times. The chain is built from TRBV7-2 and TRBJ1-6; D may be TRBD1 (6 bases). There are 14 residues in the CDR3. Germline lookup yields CDR1 SGHTA and CDR2 FQGNSA. V was clipped by 5 bases and J by 11 bases, with 16 bases between them. CDR3 in DNA: TGTGCCAGCAGCCTACCAGGACAGAGTCCACCCCTCCACTTT. Encoded protein: CASSLPGQSPPLHF.

This clonotype came up many times. This chain joins TRBV5-1 and TRBJ2-5; D tentatively fits TRBD1 or TRBD2 (6 bases each). Germline V lookup: CDR1 SGHRS, CDR2 YFSETQ. This CDR3 region has 15 residues. V shed 4 bases and J shed 2 bases, with 15 bases lying between them. CDR3 sequence reads: CASSHSRGEQETQYF. CDR3 sequence (DNA): TGCGCCAGCAGCCATTCAAGGGGGGAGCAAGAGACCCAGTACTTC.

The V gene is TRBV27, the J gene TRBJ1-5, with D maybe TRBD1 (5 bases). V shed 5 bases and J shed 0 bases, with 11 bases lying between them. Looked up from germline, CDR1 is MNHEY and CDR2 is SMNVEV (reference sequence). The CDR3 length is 15 residues. CDR3 nucleotides: TGTGCCAGCAGTCGCCTGGACATTAGCAATCAGCCCCAGCATTTT. This codes for CASSRLDISNQPQHF.

Details on this clonotype: This may arise from a read error, as a much more abundant clone is one base away. J is TRBJ2-1 and V is TRBV10-3; 7 nucleotides match TRBD2. The CDR3 covers 13 residues. Per germline, CDR1 ENHRY and CDR2 SYGVKD. In DNA form, the CDR3 reads TGTGCCATCAGTGACAGGGACTACGATGAGCAGTTCTTC. The encoded protein is CAISDRDYDEQFF.

The sample holds a few counts of this clonotype. The chain joins TRBV5-1 to TRBJ2-5; a possible D gene is TRBD1 (6 bases). CDR1 is SGHRS and CDR2 is YFSETQ in the germline V gene. This CDR3 has 13 amino acids. Between the trimmed V and J ends, which lost 4 bases and 5 bases, there was a span of 12 bases. The CDR3 protein is CASSITGMETQYF. The CDR3 coding sequence is TGCGCCAGCAGCATTACAGGGATGGAGACCCAGTACTTC.

This clonotype came up many times. CDR3: CSVKGTPGYYNEQFF. CDR3 DNA sequence: TGCAGCGTTAAGGGGACCCCCGGGTACTACAATGAGCAGTTCTTC. J is TRBJ2-1 and V is TRBV29-1; the D call may be TRBD1 or TRBD2 (5 bases each). V was clipped by 5 bases and J by 3 bases, with 17 bases between them. The CDR3 totals 15 residues. Germline CDR1 is SQVTM and CDR2 is ANQGSEA.

This clonotype was picked up many times. CDR3 sequence reads: CAIRRSGGAQETQYF. As DNA, the CDR3 is TGTGCCATCAGGCGTAGCGGGGGAGCTCAAGAGACCCAGTACTTC. The rearrangement links TRBV10-3 to TRBJ2-5; TRBD2 aligns across 9 bases. Unmatched junction bases numbered 7, after V lost 6 bases and J lost 2 bases. The CDR3 totals 15 residues. Per germline, CDR1 ENHRY and CDR2 SYGVKD.

This clonotype showed up many times. This chain uses TRBV28 with TRBJ2-1; no firm D call. This CDR3 contains 14 residues. V lost 6 bases, J lost 0 bases, and 9 bases lay in between. Per germline, CDR1 MDHEN and CDR2 SYDVKM. CDR3 residues: CASSVGYSYNEQFF. CDR3 DNA sequence: TGTGCCAGCAGCGTCGGGTACTCCTACAATGAGCAGTTCTTC.

This clonotype was recorded at least ten times. CDR3 protein: CASSLADRGKYF. Written as DNA, the CDR3 is TGTGCCAGCAGCTTGGCAGACAGGGGTAAATACTTC. V gene TRBV7-9 combines with J gene TRBJ2-7; 8 bases fit TRBD1. The ends lost 3 bases at V and 13 bases at J; junction bases unmatched: 8. The V gene's germline CDR1 is SEHNR and CDR2 FQNEAQ (reference sequence). This CDR3 has 12 amino acids. The entire variable domain, with the rest obtained from reference TRBV7-9 and TRBJ2-7, is as follows: DTGVSQNPRHKITKRGQNVTFRCDPISEHNRLYWYRQTLGQGPEFLTYFQNEAQLEKSRLLSDRFSAERPKGSFSTLEIQRTEQGDSAMYLCASSLADRGKYFGPGTRLTVT.

In this sample, this clonotype turned up a few times. This chain connects TRBV27 to TRBJ2-5; D not resolved. Germline V gene sequence: CDR1 MNHEY, CDR2 SMNVEV (reference sequence). V lost 2 bases to trimming and J lost 5 bases, with 18 bases between them. The CDR3 is made up of 16 amino acids. CDR3 in DNA: TGTGCCAGCAGTTTAGGCCCCCACGACTGGCGGGAGACCCAGTACTTC. Translation: CASSLGPHDWRETQYF.

The table lists this clonotype with many counts. The chain recombines TRBV7-2 with TRBJ2-5, with D tentatively TRBD1 or TRBD2 (5 bases each). Germline values: CDR1 SGHTA, CDR2 FQGNSA. This CDR3 comprises 14 residues. V was trimmed by 4 bases and J by 1 base, leaving 10 bases between them. CDR3 DNA: TGTGCCAGCAGCTCGGGACCGACCCAAGAGACCCAGTACTTC. Translating it yields CASSSGPTQETQYF.